This TCR beta chain was observed in a study of cytomegalovirus exposure and HLA in healthy donors. This clone was recorded many times. Its antigen is undetermined. The germline CDR1 and CDR2 sequences are MNHEY and SVGAGI. This CDR3 spans 13 amino acids. The J segment lost 8 bases and the V segment lost 5 bases, leaving 4 bases of the junction unmatched. Overall study findings and caveats: Highly shared variants forming one cluster were likely a sequencing artifact. TCR beta chain V- and J-gene trimming was linked, in a later analysis, to a missense variant in DCLRE1C.

This PCR relied on a set of 60 Vbeta primers and 13 Jbeta primers. The repertoire was sequenced with immunoSEQ multiplex PCR; TCRdb's copy has only in-frame clones and lacks some. The sample yields 150,000 to 200,000 clones, approximately 76% seen once. The clonotype originates from a female donor in good health and CMV-seronegative. The specimen was PBMCs. The chain employs TRBV6-5 and TRBJ1-1, with 11 bases identical to TRBD1. CDR3 amino acids: CASSGQGAQEAFF. CDR3 DNA: TGTGCCAGCAGTGGACAGGGGGCTCAGGAAGCTTTCTTT.